The rows below give T cell receptor beta chains drawn from one sample of a study of T cells in Graves' hyperthyroidism and ophthalmopathy. TCRdb re-called the multiplex PCR reads with MiXCR, one entry per CDR3 protein. Seen here are 550,000 to 800,000 distinct CDR3 sequences, 15% to 20% observed once, and the top ten hold roughly a sixth. Specimen: blood. These receptors were taken from a man aged 45-65 years with Graves' hyperthyroidism. Both conserved end residues are part of each CDR3. Each record gives: CDR3 length, clone size, V gene, J gene, D gene, CDR3 DNA, CDR3 protein. The D gene is left open where the match is weak. For some rows the clone size is stated as once, few or many, or as a class when expanded; others skip it.

>16|few|TRBV11-2|TRBJ2-3|TRBD2
TGTGCCAGCAGCTTAGATCCGGGAGGGGGCACAGATACGCAGTATTTT
CASSLDPGGGTDTQYF
>17|few|TRBV6-5|TRBJ2-2|NA
TGTGCCAGCAGTTACTCCGGGGGACCGCCGAACACCGGGGAGCTGTTTTTT
CASSYSGGPPNTGELFF
>17|many|TRBV2|TRBJ1-2|NA
TGTGCCAGCAGTGATCCAGGGGCGCGAGTTTTAGGCTATGGCTACACCTTC
CASSDPGARVLGYGYTF
>16|many|TRBV27|TRBJ2-1|NA
TGTGCCAGCAGTTTATTTTCGGGACTGAACTACAATGAGCAGTTCTTC
CASSLFSGLNYNEQFF
>13|many|TRBV29-1|TRBJ2-7|TRBD1
TGCAGCGTGACAGGACAGGAGTTCTACGAGCAGTACTTC
CSVTGQEFYEQYF
>16|NA|TRBV4-3|TRBJ2-1|TRBD2
TGCGCCAGCAGCCAAGACTGGATAGCGGGAAGGAATGAGCAGTTCTTC
CASSQDWIAGRNEQFF
>14|many|TRBV9|TRBJ2-5|NA
TGTGCCAGCAGCTCCGAGGACAGTAAAGAGACCCAGTACTTC
CASSSEDSKETQYF
>16|many|TRBV5-1|TRBJ2-1|NA
TGCGCCAGCAGCCGCAATAGCGGTGGCTCCTACAATGAGCAGTTCTTC
CASSRNSGGSYNEQFF
>15|NA|TRBV4-3|TRBJ2-7|TRBD2
TGCGCCAGCAGCCAAGTAGCGGGAGGACGATACGAGCAGTACTTC
CASSQVAGGRYEQYF
>16|many|TRBV7-2|TRBJ2-3|TRBD1
TGTGCCAGCAGCAGAGACAGGGGGAACGGAGCAGATACGCAGTATTTT
CASSRDRGNGADTQYF
>17|many|TRBV7-2|TRBJ2-7|TRBD2
TGTGCCAGCAGCAAGCGACTAGCGGAGAATGGGTTCTACGAGCAGTACTTC
CASSKRLAENGFYEQYF
>13|many|TRBV11-2|TRBJ2-1|NA
TGTGCCAGCACCGAGGAATGGGTCAATGAGCAGTTCTTC
CASTEEWVNEQFF
>16|many|TRBV28|TRBJ1-5|TRBD1
TGTGCCAGCCCCCCAACGGGGACAGGGACATATCAGCCCCAGCATTTT
CASPPTGTGTYQPQHF
>15|NA|TRBV4-1|TRBJ2-3|NA
TGCGCCAGCAGCCAAGGTCAGCGGAACACAGATACGCAGTATTTT
CASSQGQRNTDTQYF
>15|many|TRBV28|TRBJ2-7|TRBD2
TGTGCCAGCAGTTTTTCTAGCGGGAGGATCCACGAGCAGTACTTC
CASSFSSGRIHEQYF
>14|NA|TRBV28|TRBJ2-3|NA
TGTGCCAGCATTCGGGCAGGGCGCACAGATACGCAGTATTTT
CASIRAGRTDTQYF
>14|many|TRBV10-2|TRBJ2-7|TRBD2
TGCGCCAGTGTGAGACTAGCGGGAACCTACGAGCAGTACTTC
CASVRLAGTYEQYF
>15|many|TRBV2|TRBJ2-2|NA
TGTGCCAGCAGTGAAGGAGGGGCCGGCACCGGGGAGCTGTTTTTT
CASSEGGAGTGELFF
>13|NA|TRBV20-1|TRBJ2-7|NA
TGCAGTGCTGTAGGAGCGGATAACTACGAGCAGTACTTC
CSAVGADNYEQYF
>16|many|TRBV28|TRBJ2-3|TRBD1
TGTGCCAGCAGTTCCGGACAGGGCCGGAAAACAGATACGCAGTATTTT
CASSSGQGRKTDTQYF
>14|few|TRBV30|TRBJ1-4|NA
TGTGCCGGTTACCCGGGCTATTGTAATGAAAAACTGTTTTTT
CAGYPGYCNEKLFF
>15|once|TRBV5-1|TRBJ1-4|NA
TGCGCCAGCAGCTTGCAGGGAACCTTGGGGGAAAAACTGTTTTTT
CASSLQGTLGEKLFF
>16|few|TRBV4-1|TRBJ2-3|NA
TGCGCCAGCACCCCCGAGGAAGCGGGTTACACAGATACGCAGTATTTT
CASTPEEAGYTDTQYF
>14|few|TRBV6-1|TRBJ1-1|TRBD1
TGTGCCAGCAGTTCCCTTGGACAGGGGACTGAAGCTTTCTTT
CASSSLGQGTEAFF
>14|many|TRBV27|TRBJ2-3|NA
TGTGCCAGCATTAGCGGCGTCGGGCCAGATACGCAGTATTTT
CASISGVGPDTQYF
>15|NA|TRBV14|TRBJ2-1|TRBD2
TGTGCCAGCAGCCCCTTGGGGGAGGGCCGTAATGAGCAGTTCTTC
CASSPLGEGRNEQFF
>14|few|TRBV6-1|TRBJ2-7|NA
TGTGCCAGCAGTGAATGGGGAACGAATTACGAGCAGTACTTC
CASSEWGTNYEQYF
>15|NA|TRBV13|TRBJ1-3|NA
TGTGCCAGCAGATATACAGGGCTCTCTGGAAACACCATATATTTT
CASRYTGLSGNTIYF
>15|many|TRBV27|TRBJ1-2|NA
TGTGCCAGCAGTTTCTACCAGGGGATTAACTATGGCTACACCTTC
CASSFYQGINYGYTF
>14|NA|TRBV30|TRBJ2-6|NA
TGTGCCTGCCACGGGTCCTCTGGGGCCAACGTCCTGACTTTC
CACHGSSGANVLTF
>14|many|TRBV27|TRBJ1-4|NA
TGTGCCAGCAGTAAACAGGGATCGGGTGAAAAACTGTTTTTT
CASSKQGSGEKLFF
>15|few|TRBV18|TRBJ2-1|TRBD2
TGTGCCAGCTCACCAGCTAGCGGAAACTACAATGAGCAGTTCTTC
CASSPASGNYNEQFF
>15|NA|TRBV7-9|TRBJ1-5|NA
TGTGCCAGCAGTCCAGCCGGGGTTGGCAATCAGCCCCAGCATTTT
CASSPAGVGNQPQHF
>15|many|TRBV19|TRBJ1-1|TRBD1
TGTGCCAGTGCAGAAATGGGACAGGGAAACACTGAAGCTTTCTTT
CASAEMGQGNTEAFF
>15|NA|TRBV19|TRBJ1-1|NA
TGTGCCAGTAGTATAGGAGGGCAGAGCTACACTGAAGCTTTCTTT
CASSIGGQSYTEAFF
>19|many|TRBV20-1|TRBJ2-1|TRBD2
TGCAGTGCTAGAGATTTCGGACTAGCGGGAGTAGGTTCCTACAATGAGCAGTTCTTC
CSARDFGLAGVGSYNEQFF
>14|NA|TRBV18|TRBJ2-2|NA
TGTGGGTCCGGGAGAAGGAGCGACGCCGGGGAGCTGTTTTTT
CGSGRRSDAGELFF
>13|few|TRBV6-4|TRBJ2-3|NA
TGTGCCAGCAGTACAGGGAGTGGAGATACGCAGTATTTT
CASSTGSGDTQYF
>13|NA|TRBV2|TRBJ2-3|NA
TGTGCCAGCAAGAGCCGGTTCACAGATACGCAGTATTTT
CASKSRFTDTQYF
>16|NA|TRBV4-1|TRBJ2-7|TRBD2
TGCGCCAGCAGCCAAGGGCCCCCCCTAGCGGGAGTCGAGCAGTACTTC
CASSQGPPLAGVEQYF
>16|NA|TRBV10-1|TRBJ2-1|NA
TGCGCCAGCAGTGATTCGGGACTGCCATCCTACAATGAGCAGTTCTTC
CASSDSGLPSYNEQFF
>14|few|TRBV7-6|TRBJ2-1|NA
TGTGCCAGCAGCTTATTACCGGGGGACAATGAGCAGTTCTTC
CASSLLPGDNEQFF
>13|NA|TRBV3-1|TRBJ2-1|TRBD2
TGTGCCAGCAGCCAAGAAGGAGCGGGACGGCCGTTCTTC
CASSQEGAGRPFF
>13|many|TRBV7-2|TRBJ2-1|NA
TGTGCCAGCAGCTCGTCGAGGTACAATGAGCAGTTCTTC
CASSSSRYNEQFF
>15|many|TRBV6-5|TRBJ2-5|NA
TGTGCCAGCAGTTACCCCTCCCAGGTCGGGGAGACCCAGTACTTC
CASSYPSQVGETQYF
>16|NA|TRBV11-2|TRBJ2-1|TRBD2
TGTGCCAGCAGCTTAGTATTCTCTAGCGGGAGCCTTGAGCAGTTCTTC
CASSLVFSSGSLEQFF
>18|few|TRBV7-2|TRBJ2-7|NA
TGTGCCAGCGCCGAGGGTTCGATGGCGGGGTCCTTTTCCTACGAGCAGTACTTC
CASAEGSMAGSFSYEQYF
>18|many|TRBV10-3|TRBJ2-7|TRBD2
TGTGCCATCAGGTCGACTAGCGGGAGGGCCCTCGGGTCCTACGAGCAGTACTTC
CAIRSTSGRALGSYEQYF
>13|NA|TRBV7-9|TRBJ1-5|NA
TGTGCCAGCAGCACCTCCGACGATCAGCCCCAGCATTTT
CASSTSDDQPQHF
>14|few|TRBV19|TRBJ2-1|NA
TGTGCCAGTAGTACTTGGGACGGATACAATGAGCAGTTCTTC
CASSTWDGYNEQFF
>12|many|TRBV28|TRBJ2-7|NA
TGTGCCAGCAGTGAGGGGGGCGGAGAGCAGTACTTC
CASSEGGGEQYF